One T cell receptor beta chain is described in this entry. Patients from Seattle were sampled longitudinally, starting during active infection. The data were taken from a study of blood T cell repertoires in COVID-19. Background on the study: Samples came from the United States, Italy and Spain, spanning acute and convalescent COVID-19. Sample material is recorded as cDNA or gDNA derived from T cells, B-cell-depleted T cells, or PBMCs.

Between the trimmed V and J ends, which lost 2 bases and 6 bases, there was a span of 11 bases. Germline loops: CDR1 MDHEN, CDR2 SYDVKM. The CDR3 has 14 residues. Per the original methods: The assay estimated nucleated cells by amplifying reference gene primers. Sequencing was performed with immunoSEQ multiplex PCR; in TCRdb, only in-frame clones are kept and a portion is missing. V and J calls and clone size are as listed in that table; D and trimming were resolved from the DNA. The table has over 200,000 clones, roughly 92% seen once. The sequencing sample was made of peripheral blood. The rearrangement joins TRBV28 to TRBJ1-5, with D perhaps matching TRBD1 (5 bases). The clonotype comes from a man in his sixties with COVID-19, enrolled during active disease. The DNA of the CDR3 is TGTGCCAGCAGTTTAGGAGGGGAACGTCAGCCCCAGCATTTT. This codes for CASSLGGERQPQHF.